A single sample is the source of the 16 T cell receptor beta chains below, sequenced in a study of cytomegalovirus exposure and HLA in healthy donors. The PCR contained 60 Vbeta and 13 Jbeta primers. Clones were sequenced by immunoSEQ multiplex PCR, and TCRdb holds only the in-frame ones, with some missing. The repertoire has 120,000 or so clones, over 8.5% of them found once; the top ten carry around 6%. The source material was PBMCs. The origin of the receptors is a woman between 35 and 50 years old in good health and CMV-seropositive.

The rearrangement uses TRBV7-6 and TRBJ2-1, with D possibly being TRBD1 (6 bases). The V gene lost 4 bases and the J gene lost 5 bases, with 18 bases spanning the gap. The CDR3 sequence is 16 residues long. Looked up from germline, CDR1 is SGHVS and CDR2 is FNYEAQ. The CDR3 sequence: CASSSAYRDKNNEQFF. The CDR3 region has the DNA TGTGCCAGCAGCTCAGCATACCGGGACAAAAACAATGAGCAGTTCTTC.

CDR3 sequence: CASSLRDSLRTDTQYF. The CDR3 coding sequence is TGCGCCAGCAGCCTTCGGGACAGCTTACGCACAGATACGCAGTATTTT. The rearrangement joins TRBV4-1 to TRBJ2-3; 7 nucleotides agree with TRBD1. Germline loops: CDR1 MGHRA, CDR2 YSYEKL. The V gene end was trimmed by 4 bases and the J gene end by 1 base; junction bases not matched to a gene: 8. The CDR3 length is 16 residues.

This clone has more than one count but fewer than ten. V is TRBV29-1 and J is TRBJ2-1, with 12 bases aligning to TRBD2. The CDR3 totals 15 residues. Germline V gene sequence: CDR1 SQVTM, CDR2 ANQGSEA. Germline trimming cut 5 bases from V and 4 bases from J; bases unmatched to any gene: 6. CDR3 loop: CSVRTSGACYNEQFF. The DNA of the CDR3 is TGCAGCGTTAGGACTAGCGGGGCTTGTTACAATGAGCAGTTCTTC.

The table lists this clone with a few counts. The chain joins TRBV6-5 to TRBJ1-5, with TRBD1 matching 8 bases. The CDR3 is 15 amino acids. Trimming took 5 bases from V and 3 from J; bases not matched to a gene: 6. Germline assignment: CDR1 MNHEY and CDR2 SVGAGI. This chain's CDR3 is CASSIGQGANQPQHF. The CDR3 region has the DNA TGTGCCAGCAGTATCGGACAGGGAGCCAATCAGCCCCAGCATTTT.

CDR3 nucleotides: TGCGCCAGCAGCCAAGGCTGGGGGGATCAGCCCCAGCATTTT. It codes for CASSQGWGDQPQHF. V usage is TRBV5-1 and J usage is TRBJ1-5; D might be TRBD1 (5 bases). V was pared by 4 bases and J by 5 bases, with 13 bases between. Germline CDR1 and CDR2: SGHRS and YFSETQ. CDR3 size: 14 residues. Full variable domain (outside the CDR3, taken from reference TRBV5-1 and TRBJ1-5): KAGVTQTPRYLIKTRGQQVTLSCSPISGHRSVSWYQQTPGQGLQFLFEYFSETQRNKGNFPGRFSGRQFSNSRSEMNVSTLELGDSALYLCASSQGWGDQPQHFGDGTRLSIL.

This sequence joins TRBV2 and TRBJ2-3; possibly TRBD2 for D (6 bases). V was trimmed by 9 bases and J by 6 bases, leaving 19 bases between them. This CDR3 comprises 14 residues. Germline CDR1 SNHLY, CDR2 FYNNEI. The CDR3 DNA is TGTGCCAGTACGGCCTTACTAGCAGCCGATACGCAGTATTTT. It yields the protein CASTALLAADTQYF.

This clone was detected only a few times. This chain joins TRBV2 and TRBJ2-2; the match to TRBD2 covers 11 bases. The V segment lost 4 bases and the J segment 2 bases; nucleotides outside the gene matches: 3. The CDR3 consists of 16 residues. From germline, CDR1 is SNHLY and CDR2 FYNNEI. CDR3 in amino acids: CASSVLAGGNTGELFF. CDR3 nucleotides: TGTGCCAGCAGTGTTCTAGCGGGGGGAAACACCGGGGAGCTGTTTTTT.

This clone occurred a few times. The V gene is TRBV6-1, the J gene TRBJ2-1; 10 nucleotides line up with TRBD1. The V segment lost 3 bases and the J segment 2 bases; nucleotides outside the gene matches: 1. The CDR3 is made up of 15 amino acids. Looked up from germline, CDR1 is MNHNS and CDR2 is SASEGT. CDR3 sequence: CASSDGQGAYNEQFF. CDR3 in DNA: TGTGCCAGCAGTGACGGACAGGGGGCCTACAATGAGCAGTTCTTC.

The rearrangement joins TRBV30 to TRBJ1-1; D is ambiguous. Germline assignment: CDR1 GTSNPN and CDR2 SVGIG (reference sequence). V was clipped by 4 bases and J by 4 bases, with 13 bases between them. The CDR3 consists of 13 residues. The CDR3 sequence: CAWTPGLGTEAFF. DNA of the CDR3: TGTGCCTGGACCCCAGGTCTGGGCACTGAAGCTTTCTTT.

The table lists this clone with a few counts. The chain employs TRBV27 and TRBJ1-3, with D tentatively TRBD1 (6 bases). This CDR3 region has 14 residues. V shed 4 bases and J shed 4 bases, with 11 bases lying between them. Germline assignment: CDR1 MNHEY and CDR2 SMNVEV (reference sequence). The CDR3 DNA follows: TGTGCCAGCAGTTCACAGGGTATCGGAAACACCATATATTTT. Residues: CASSSQGIGNTIYF.

A few counts support this clone. This chain links TRBV29-1 with TRBJ2-1, with 7 bases lining up with TRBD1. The CDR3 has 13 amino acids. J lost 4 bases, V lost 3 bases, and 3 bases had no gene match. CDR1 is SQVTM and CDR2 is ANQGSEA in the germline V gene. CDR3 protein: CSVDRTGYNEQFF. CDR3 nucleotide sequence: TGCAGCGTTGACAGGACAGGTTACAATGAGCAGTTCTTC.

This clone was seen more than once but under ten times. The V and J genes are TRBV19 and TRBJ1-6; TRBD1 agrees at 7 bases. The germline V gene has CDR1 LNHDA and CDR2 SQIVND (reference sequence). Trimming at V came to 4 bases and at J to 5 bases, leaving 5 bases not matched to a gene. The CDR3 is made up of 15 amino acids. The CDR3 region has the DNA TGTGCCAGTAGTACCCGGGACAGCGATAATTCACCCCTCCACTTT. It yields the protein CASSTRDSDNSPLHF.

This clone was recorded once. This chain connects TRBV11-3 to TRBJ1-1; TRBD1 aligns across 8 bases. Trimming at V came to 3 bases and at J to 3 bases, leaving 0 bases not matched to a gene. The CDR3 extends over 13 amino acids. Germline assignment: CDR1 SGHNT and CDR2 YENEEA. The CDR3 protein is CASSLDRDTEAFF. For the CDR3, the DNA is TGTGCCAGCAGCTTGGACAGGGACACTGAAGCTTTCTTT. Drawing the rest from reference TRBV11-3 and TRBJ1-1, the complete variable domain is EAGVVQSPRYKIIEKKQPVAFWCNPISGHNTLYWYLQNLGQGPELLIRYENEEAVDDSQLPKDRFSAERLKGVDSTLKIQPAELGDSAVYLCASSLDRDTEAFFGQGTRLTVV.

This chain links TRBV4-1 with TRBJ2-1; 15 nucleotides line up with TRBD2. V gave up 4 bases and J gave up 1 base; unmatched junction bases: 8. This CDR3 contains 19 residues. Looked up from germline, CDR1 is MGHRA and CDR2 is YSYEKL. In nucleotides, the CDR3 is TGCGCCAGCAGCCGCGGACTAGCGGGGGGGCCGAGTTCCTACAATGAGCAGTTCTTC. Translation: CASSRGLAGGPSSYNEQFF.

This clone has only a few counts. The chain has TRBV28 and TRBJ1-2; D is unresolved. V was cut by 3 bases and J by 5 bases, with 16 bases left in between. The CDR3 sequence is 15 residues long. The germline V gene encodes CDR1 MDHEN and CDR2 SYDVKM. CDR3 loop: CASSFRGLAYYGYTF. CDR3 coding DNA: TGTGCCAGCAGTTTCAGAGGGCTCGCATATTATGGCTACACCTTC.

This clone was detected only a few times. The rearrangement links TRBV19 to TRBJ1-1; 7 bases fit TRBD1. CDR1 is LNHDA and CDR2 is SQIVND in the germline V gene (reference sequence). The CDR3 contains 17 residues. After removal of 7 bases from V and 1 base from J, the junction contained 15 bases not matched to a gene. The CDR3 region has the DNA TGTGCCAGTACCCCCCCTCGGAGGGGGCCAGGGAACACTGAAGCTTTCTTT. It translates to CASTPPRRGPGNTEAFF.